This T cell receptor (beta chain) was sequenced during a study of blood T cells in healthy people across ages. Details on this clonotype: Its antigen is still unknown.

For the second PCR, which ran for about 7 to 11 cycles, a sample-barcoded 5' primer and a J-beta primer mix were used. TCRdb ran MiXCR on the 5' RACE reads and lists one entry per CDR3 protein. The sample lists about 670,000 distinct CDR3 sequences, over 40% occurring once. General study points: When set beside aged donors, long-lived donors presented more naive CD4+ cells and higher diversity.

The sequence was obtained from an elderly woman in good health. Sample: blood.

CDR3 amino acids: CSARAALVRDEQFF. The CDR3 DNA reads TGCAGTGCTAGAGCGGCCCTGGTAAGGGATGAGCAGTTCTTC. V usage is TRBV20-1 and J usage is TRBJ2-1; D is ambiguous. Trimming left V 1 base short and J 8 bases short, with 15 bases between. CDR1 DFQATT and CDR2 SNEGSKA come from the germline V gene (reference sequence). CDR3 size: 14 residues.